This T cell receptor (beta chain) was recorded in a study of PD-L1 blockade in urothelial cancer. The wider study: Starting around 2014, patients were given atezolizumab (1,200 mg intravenously every 3 weeks). Analysis of the blood was performed 3 weeks (second dose) and 6 weeks after treatment start. Prior regimens of chemotherapy numbered 0 to 3 per patient. A median blood sample held about 140,000 T cells and 75,000 to 85,000 unique TCRs.

Stated time point: peripheral blood 6 weeks after treatment start. The table came from immunoSEQ multiplex PCR; TCRdb's copy has only in-frame clones and leaves some out. The data show around 120,000 clones, around 88% seen once. This receptor was taken from a man aged 60-69 years with urothelial cancer. The starting material was PBMCs, obtained around atezolizumab (anti-PD-L1) treatment.

As DNA, the CDR3 is TGTGCCAGCAGCGTGGGACTAGCGGGGGCCAGGGGCGGGGAGCTGTTTTTT. Its protein is CASSVGLAGARGGELFF. The V and J genes are TRBV9 and TRBJ2-2; 14 nucleotides match TRBD2. Germline trimming cut 2 bases from V and 7 bases from J; bases unmatched to any gene: 7. From germline, CDR1 is SGDLS and CDR2 YYNGEE. This CDR3 has 17 residues.